Following are 13 T cell receptor beta chains from one sample sequenced in a study of blood T cell repertoires in COVID-19. Profiled with immunoSEQ multiplex PCR; TCRdb holds only in-frame clones, not every one. The sample lists fewer than 110,000 clones, roughly 87% seen once, with approximately 3.1% in the top ten. What was sequenced was peripheral blood. Receptor source: a man aged 45 to 65 in a cohort sampled during active COVID-19.

The chain employs TRBV6-6 and TRBJ2-1, with a tentative D call TRBD1 (6 bases). CDR3 size: 17 residues. Trimming cost V 5 bases and J 0 bases, with 17 bases left between them. Germline lookup yields CDR1 MNHNY and CDR2 SVGAGI (reference sequence). CDR3 nucleotide sequence: TGTGCCAGCAGTCAAAGGACAGTCCTGAGCTCCTACAATGAGCAGTTCTTC. Its translation is CASSQRTVLSSYNEQFF.

This clone is a singleton in its sample. The rearrangement uses TRBV6-6 and TRBJ1-1; 7 bases agree with TRBD1. Germline V gene sequence: CDR1 MNHNY, CDR2 SVGAGI (reference sequence). This CDR3 region has 15 residues. V lost 7 bases to trimming and J lost 4 bases; unmatched junction nucleotides: 12. The CDR3 spells CASTIGGGRGTEAFF. For the CDR3, the DNA is TGTGCCAGCACCATAGGAGGGGGCAGGGGCACTGAAGCTTTCTTT.

This chain links TRBV19 with TRBJ2-1; no reliable D call. Germline assignment: CDR1 LNHDA and CDR2 SQIVND (reference sequence). The length of the CDR3 is 14 residues. V was pared by 3 bases and J by 2 bases, with 8 bases between. CDR3 residues: CASSIGGTYNEQFF. The CDR3 region has the DNA TGTGCCAGTAGTATTGGCGGTACCTACAATGAGCAGTTCTTC.

In its sample, this clone was seen a few times. This chain connects TRBV19 to TRBJ1-5, with a possible D match to TRBD1 (5 bases). V lost 3 bases and J lost 0, with 12 bases in between. The germline V gene encodes CDR1 LNHDA and CDR2 SQIVND (reference sequence). The CDR3 covers 16 residues. The CDR3 coding sequence is TGTGCCAGTAGTATCCTAGGGGAAGGTAGCAATCAGCCCCAGCATTTT. Its protein is CASSILGEGSNQPQHF.

The count of this clone is one. The junction does not match germline at one end; this may be a read error. The chain recombines TRBV12-3 or TRBV12-4 with TRBJ1-5; the D gene is possibly TRBD1 (5 bases). The CDR3 has 12 amino acids. The CDR3 loop reads CASSFRDGGIDF. In DNA form, the CDR3 reads TGTGCCAGCAGTTTCCGGGACGGGGGGATCGATTTT.

The J gene is TRBJ2-5, the V gene TRBV6-6; perhaps TRBD1 as D (8 bases). The ends were cut back, 5 bases at V and 5 bases at J, with 15 bases in the middle. CDR3 size: 14 residues. Germline assignment: CDR1 MNHNY and CDR2 SVGAGI (reference sequence). As DNA, the CDR3 is TGTGCCAGCAGTACAGGGGGGGGCGGTGAGACCCAGTACTTC. Translating gives CASSTGGGGETQYF.

The J gene is TRBJ2-2, the V gene TRBV19; D perhaps matches TRBD1 (5 bases). The CDR3 has 13 residues. CDR1 and CDR2 (germline): LNHDA, SQIVND (reference sequence). The V and J ends lost 10 bases and 2 bases respectively, with 11 bases between them. The CDR3 DNA reads as TGTGCCATTAGGGGCTTAAACACCGGGGAGCTGTTTTTT. Translation: CAIRGLNTGELFF.

This chain joins TRBV18 and TRBJ2-2; 9 nucleotides agree with TRBD1. Germline assignment: CDR1 KGHSH and CDR2 LQKENI. This CDR3 is 15 amino acids long. With V trimmed by 5 bases and J by 5 bases, 6 bases remained unmatched. The CDR3 loop reads CASSSGQGLTGELFF. The DNA for the CDR3 is TGTGCCAGCTCATCGGGACAGGGATTGACCGGGGAGCTGTTTTTT.

V usage is TRBV4-2 and J usage is TRBJ2-7; 9 nucleotides align to TRBD1. The ends lost 3 bases at V and 6 bases at J; junction bases unmatched: 6. Germline CDR1 and CDR2: LGHNA and YNFKEQ. The CDR3 length is 14 residues. The CDR3 DNA is TGTGCCAGCAGCCAGTCGGGACAGGGTGGCGAGCAGTACTTC. Protein: CASSQSGQGGEQYF.

The table lists this clone with a count of one. The rearrangement uses TRBV4-1 and TRBJ2-5, with D possibly TRBD2 on 7 matching bases. The CDR3 contains 16 residues. Trimming shortened V by 0 bases and J by 0 bases, and 11 bases separated the two germline ends. Germline V gives CDR1 MGHRA, CDR2 YSYEKL. CDR3 nucleotides: TGCGCCAGCAGCCAAGACCACGGGGGGCACCAAGAGACCCAGTACTTC. Its protein product is CASSQDHGGHQETQYF.

The chain recombines TRBV10-3 with TRBJ2-3; unclear D gene. There are 14 residues in the CDR3. The V and J ends lost 0 bases and 3 bases respectively, with 7 bases between them. Germline CDR1 and CDR2: ENHRY and SYGVKD. CDR3 sequence reads: CAISESAWTDTQYF. The CDR3 nucleotides read TGTGCCATCAGTGAGTCGGCTTGGACAGATACGCAGTATTTT.

The chain joins TRBV5-4 to TRBJ2-5, with TRBD2 matching 14 bases. CDR1 SGHNT and CDR2 YYREEE come from the germline V gene (reference sequence). V dropped 4 bases and J dropped 4; count of bases not matched to a gene: 6. This CDR3 spans 16 amino acids. Written as DNA, the CDR3 is TGTGCCAGCAGCAAGACTAGCGGGGGGGCCATAGAGACCCAGTACTTC. This gives the protein CASSKTSGGAIETQYF.

This clone has just one count. This chain uses TRBV4-2 with TRBJ2-3, with TRBD2 as a possible D gene (6 bases). V shed 0 bases and J shed 2 bases, with 18 bases lying between them. CDR3 length: 18 residues. Germline CDR1 and CDR2: LGHNA and YNFKEQ. The CDR3, as DNA: TGTGCCAGCAGCCAAGAGGTTGGGACTGGGGGTATCACAGATACGCAGTATTTT. Its translation: CASSQEVGTGGITDTQYF.